Below are 27 T cell receptor beta chains sequenced from a single sample in a study of blood T cell dynamics during melanoma immunotherapy. Using immunoSEQ multiplex PCR, the repertoire was profiled, and TCRdb retains in-frame clones only, with some absent. The sample carries about 28,000 clones, over 80% recorded once. Time point noted: week 3, after first cycle of checkpoint inhibitor. The source material was blood, sampled from a patient treated with checkpoint blockade. These receptors were taken from a human donor with melanoma.

The chain carries TRBV27 and TRBJ2-3, with 7 bases matching TRBD1. V dropped 5 bases and J dropped 5; count of bases not matched to a gene: 7. The germline V gene encodes CDR1 MNHEY and CDR2 SMNVEV (reference sequence). This CDR3 contains 14 residues. The CDR3 sequence: CASSRQGWGDTQYF. CDR3 nucleotides: TGTGCCAGCAGTCGACAGGGATGGGGAGATACGCAGTATTTT.

The chain combines TRBV4-1 with TRBJ1-1; D unclear. Germline V CDR1 and CDR2: MGHRA, YSYEKL. The CDR3 covers 17 residues. V gave up 0 bases and J gave up 2 bases, with 16 bases separating them. The CDR3: CASSQDYRTVANTEAFF. CDR3 nucleotide sequence: TGCGCCAGCAGCCAAGATTATAGGACGGTCGCTAACACTGAAGCTTTCTTT.

V and J are TRBV9 and TRBJ2-1; TRBD2 matches at 9 bases. Germline trimming cut 4 bases from V and 1 base from J; bases unmatched to any gene: 3. CDR1 SGDLS and CDR2 YYNGEE come from the germline V gene. CDR3 length: 15 amino acids. CDR3 residues: CASSRSGRSYNEQFF. The CDR3 bases are TGTGCCAGCAGCCGGAGCGGGAGGTCCTACAATGAGCAGTTCTTC.

The chain carries TRBV30 and TRBJ1-4, with D hard to call. Germline CDR1 reads GTSNPN; CDR2 reads SVGIG (reference sequence). The CDR3 has 13 amino acids. Trimming pared 0 bases from V and 8 bases from J, leaving 10 bases between. The CDR3 sequence: CAWSVTGEEKLFF. CDR3 in DNA: TGTGCCTGGAGTGTTACCGGGGAGGAAAAACTGTTTTTT.

V and J are TRBV6-5 and TRBJ1-2; weak D call: TRBD1 (5 bases). V dropped 4 bases and J dropped 0 bases, with 12 bases sitting between them. The CDR3 has 15 amino acids. Germline assignment: CDR1 MNHEY and CDR2 SVGAGI. CDR3 protein: CASSSPQTANYGYTF. Here the CDR3 DNA reads TGTGCCAGCAGTTCACCTCAGACAGCTAACTATGGCTACACCTTC.

The chain combines TRBV27 with TRBJ2-3; 10 nucleotides line up with TRBD2. This CDR3 comprises 15 residues. The ends lost 7 bases at V and 2 bases at J; junction bases unmatched: 6. Germline CDR1 and CDR2: MNHEY and SMNVEV (reference sequence). The CDR3 nucleotides read TGTGCCAGCACCCCTCTAGCGGGAGACACAGATACGCAGTATTTT. This encodes CASTPLAGDTDTQYF.

The rearrangement links TRBV19 to TRBJ2-3; D uncertain. Germline V lookup: CDR1 LNHDA, CDR2 SQIVND (reference sequence). Trimming took off 4 bases at V and 0 bases at J, with 20 bases between the two ends. This CDR3 is built from 18 residues. The CDR3 sequence is CASSRGGVWPSSTDTQYF. The CDR3 DNA reads as TGTGCCAGTAGTAGAGGTGGAGTCTGGCCTTCTAGCACAGATACGCAGTATTTT.

CDR3 loop: CAWRDNYNSPLHF. CDR3 nucleotides: TGTGCCTGGAGGGACAACTATAATTCACCCCTCCACTTT. The J gene is TRBJ1-6, the V gene TRBV30; a weak D match, TRBD1 (5 bases). V was trimmed by 3 bases and J by 3 bases, leaving 6 bases between them. Germline V lookup: CDR1 GTSNPN, CDR2 SVGIG (reference sequence). The CDR3 is 13 amino acids.

The chain couples TRBV29-1 to TRBJ1-2; TRBD1 is a possible D gene (5 bases). Trimming left V 3 bases short and J 7 bases short, with 15 bases between. The CDR3 length is 13 residues. The germline V gene encodes CDR1 SQVTM and CDR2 ANQGSEA. The CDR3 here is CSVDEGREGGYTF. The CDR3 DNA follows: TGCAGCGTTGATGAGGGGCGCGAAGGTGGCTACACCTTC.

The chain couples TRBV19 to TRBJ2-3; D uncertain. Germline loops: CDR1 LNHDA, CDR2 SQIVND (reference sequence). V was pared by 3 bases and J by 2 bases, with 18 bases between. The CDR3 length is 17 residues. CDR3 loop: CASSMGLVFSSTDTQYF. The DNA for the CDR3 is TGTGCCAGTAGTATGGGTCTGGTGTTTTCGTCCACAGATACGCAGTATTTT.

This clone has a single count. The chain's CDR3 is CASSEQERYSTDTQYF. CDR3 coding DNA: TGTGCCAGCAGCGAACAGGAGAGGTATAGCACAGATACGCAGTATTTT. This chain uses TRBV13 with TRBJ2-3; tentatively, D is TRBD1 (5 bases). The CDR3 is made up of 16 amino acids. Germline CDR1 reads PRHDT; CDR2 reads FYEKMQ (reference sequence). Trimming shortened V by 5 bases and J by 0 bases, and 15 bases separated the two germline ends. Using reference TRBV13 and TRBJ2-3 for the parts outside the CDR3, the full variable domain is AAGVIQSPRHLIKEKRETATLKCYPIPRHDTVYWYQQGPGQDPQFLISFYEKMQSDKGSIPDRFSAQQFSDYHSELNMSSLELGDSALYFCASSEQERYSTDTQYFGPGTRLTVL.

In this sample, this clone turned up once. One junction end does not reproduce the germline sequence, and a read error may be involved. CDR3 sequence reads: CASSLDRGGTQYF. The CDR3, as DNA: TGTGCCAGCAGTTTGGACAGGGGAGGGACCCAGTACTTC. V and J are TRBV5-8 and TRBJ2-5; 9 nucleotides agree with TRBD1. This CDR3 has 13 residues. Germline CDR1 is SGHTS and CDR2 is YDEGEE.

This chain links TRBV9 with TRBJ1-3; D not certain. The CDR3 has 14 residues. The ends were cut back, 3 bases at V and 2 bases at J, with 9 bases in the middle. Germline V gives CDR1 SGDLS, CDR2 YYNGEE. CDR3 in DNA: TGTGCCAGCAGCGCCGCGTATCCTGGAAACACCATATATTTT. It specifies CASSAAYPGNTIYF.

V and J are TRBV11-2 and TRBJ2-4, with TRBD1 identical over 9 bases. The CDR3 is 17 residues long. From germline, CDR1 is SGHAT and CDR2 FQNNGV. V lost 2 bases, J lost 1 base, and 6 bases stayed unmatched. CDR3 in amino acids: CASSLFGTGLAKNIQYF. The DNA of the CDR3 is TGTGCCAGCAGCTTATTCGGGACAGGGTTGGCCAAAAACATTCAGTACTTC. The whole variable domain, filled in from reference TRBV11-2 and TRBJ2-4, reads EAGVAQSPRYKIIEKRQSVAFWCNPISGHATLYWYQQILGQGPKLLIQFQNNGVVDDSQLPKDRFSAERLKGVDSTLKIQPAKLEDSAVYLCASSLFGTGLAKNIQYFGAGTRLSVL.

This clone was detected only once. The rearrangement links TRBV5-1 to TRBJ2-2; 11 bases are a match to TRBD1. J lost 5 bases, V lost 4 bases, and 7 bases had no gene match. CDR3 length: 16 amino acids. Germline assignment: CDR1 SGHRS and CDR2 YFSETQ. For the CDR3, the DNA is TGCGCCAGCAGCCTCGGGACAGGGGGATCGACCGGGGAGCTGTTTTTT. Translation gives CASSLGTGGSTGELFF.

This chain connects TRBV6-5 to TRBJ2-7, with D possibly TRBD2 on 6 matching bases. Trimming took 5 bases from V and 1 from J, leaving 9 bases between them. This CDR3 comprises 13 residues. Germline V gene data show CDR1 as MNHEY and CDR2 as SVGAGI. The CDR3 sequence: CASSPGESYEQYF. DNA for the CDR3: TGTGCCAGCAGTCCGGGAGAGTCCTACGAGCAGTACTTC.

V gene TRBV7-9 combines with J gene TRBJ1-2, with D tentatively TRBD1 (5 bases). Germline loops: CDR1 SEHNR, CDR2 FQNEAQ (reference sequence). The length of the CDR3 is 14 residues. V was clipped by 5 bases and J by 4 bases, with 14 bases between them. The CDR3, as DNA: TGTGCCAGCAGCCCTAGACAGCCCACCTATGGCTACACCTTC. The encoded protein is CASSPRQPTYGYTF.

This chain links TRBV10-1 with TRBJ1-5; D is unresolved. Germline V gene sequence: CDR1 WNHNN, CDR2 SYGVQD (reference sequence). There are 12 residues in the CDR3. V was cut by 7 bases and J by 7 bases, with 11 bases left in between. CDR3 sequence: CASMGAWQPQHF. The CDR3 coding sequence is TGCGCCAGCATGGGAGCTTGGCAGCCCCAGCATTTT.

The V and J genes are TRBV10-3 and TRBJ2-7; 7 nucleotides agree with TRBD1. Germline CDR1 reads ENHRY; CDR2 reads SYGVKD. This CDR3 has 13 amino acids. Unmatched junction bases numbered 4, after V lost 6 bases and J lost 2 bases. The chain's CDR3 is CAIRGDSTYEQYF. CDR3 in DNA: TGTGCCATCAGAGGGGACAGCACCTACGAGCAGTACTTC.

The chain is built from TRBV7-6 and TRBJ2-2; D might be TRBD1 (6 bases). V lost 6 bases, J lost 5 bases, and 10 bases lay in between. Germline V CDR1 and CDR2: SGHVS, FNYEAQ. The CDR3 extends over 13 amino acids. The CDR3 DNA follows: TGTGCCAGCAGTCCAGACAGGACCGGGGAGCTGTTTTTT. Residues: CASSPDRTGELFF.

The V and J genes are TRBV6-1 and TRBJ2-7, with 10 bases that match TRBD1. Germline trimming cut 6 bases from V and 2 bases from J; bases unmatched to any gene: 4. This CDR3 contains 14 residues. The germline CDR1 and CDR2 sequences are MNHNS and SASEGT. CDR3 coding DNA: TGTGCCAGCAGAAGACAGGGGGCCCCCTACGAGCAGTACTTC. Amino acids: CASRRQGAPYEQYF.

The J gene is TRBJ1-2, the V gene TRBV21-1. TRBV21-1 is tagged as a pseudogene. The length of the CDR3 is 14 residues. The CDR3 loop is CASSKHPVNYGYTF. The DNA of the CDR3 is TGTGCCAGCAGCAAACACCCGGTTAACTATGGCTACACCTTC.

This clone was observed a single time. The rearrangement links TRBV5-6 to TRBJ1-5; maybe TRBD1 (5 bases). The CDR3 is 13 residues long. V lost 0 bases, J lost 4 bases, and 5 bases lay in between. CDR1 is SGHDT and CDR2 is YYEEEE in the germline V gene. CDR3 in amino acids: CASSLGQNQPQHF. CDR3 bases: TGTGCCAGCAGCTTGGGACAGAATCAGCCCCAGCATTTT. Complete variable domain (other parts from reference TRBV5-6 and TRBJ1-5): DAGVTQSPTHLIKTRGQQVTLRCSPKSGHDTVSWYQQALGQGPQFIFQYYEEEERQRGNFPDRFSGHQFPNYSSELNVNALLLGDSALYLCASSLGQNQPQHFGDGTRLSIL.

This clone has a single count. The chain is built from TRBV5-3 and TRBJ2-5, with D hard to call. TRBV5-3 has ORF status, its function being uncertain. Trimming shortened V by 0 bases and J by 5 bases, and 2 bases separated the two germline ends. There are 11 residues in the CDR3. CDR3 nucleotide sequence: TGTGCCAGAAGCTTGGAGGAGACCCAGTACTTC. Residues: CARSLEETQYF.

The V call is TRBV5-1, the J call TRBJ2-7; 7 bases are shared with TRBD1. Germline lookup yields CDR1 SGHRS and CDR2 YFSETQ. V was clipped by 0 bases and J by 4 bases; unmatched bases: 4. This CDR3 has 14 residues. The CDR3 DNA sequence: TGCGCCAGCAGCTTGGAGGGCAGGGGGTACGAGCAGTACTTC. Amino acids: CASSLEGRGYEQYF.

This clone has a handful of counts. The rearrangement links TRBV19 to TRBJ2-3; 12 nucleotides align to TRBD2. The CDR3 totals 15 residues. Unmatched junction bases numbered 6, after V lost 5 bases and J lost 6 bases. Germline V lookup: CDR1 LNHDA, CDR2 SQIVND (reference sequence). The CDR3 spells CASSGGLAGRDTQYF. CDR3 coding DNA: TGTGCCAGTAGTGGTGGACTAGCGGGGAGGGATACGCAGTATTTT.

This chain uses TRBV10-3 with TRBJ2-6; 8 bases map to TRBD1. V was clipped by 5 bases and J by 0 bases; unmatched bases: 15. There are 20 residues in the CDR3. Germline values: CDR1 ENHRY, CDR2 SYGVKD. DNA for the CDR3: TGTGCCATCAGTTCCCTCGGGACAGGTGTTTACAACTCTGGGGCCAACGTCCTGACTTTC. Encoded protein: CAISSLGTGVYNSGANVLTF.